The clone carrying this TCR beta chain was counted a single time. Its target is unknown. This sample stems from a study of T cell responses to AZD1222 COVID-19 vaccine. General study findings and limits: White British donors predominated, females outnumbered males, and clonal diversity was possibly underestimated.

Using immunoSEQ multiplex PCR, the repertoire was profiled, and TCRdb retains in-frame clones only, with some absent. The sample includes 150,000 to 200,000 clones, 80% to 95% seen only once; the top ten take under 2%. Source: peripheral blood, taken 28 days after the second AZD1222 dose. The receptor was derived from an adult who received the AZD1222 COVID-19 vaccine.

The CDR3 region is CASGLRTSGNNEQFF. CDR3 sequence (DNA): TGCGCCAGCGGGTTGCGGACTAGCGGGAACAATGAGCAGTTCTTC. The V and J genes are TRBV5-1 and TRBJ2-1; TRBD2 matches at 12 bases. V gave up 7 bases and J gave up 5 bases; unmatched junction bases: 7. Germline V CDR1 and CDR2: SGHRS, YFSETQ. The CDR3 sequence is 15 residues long.